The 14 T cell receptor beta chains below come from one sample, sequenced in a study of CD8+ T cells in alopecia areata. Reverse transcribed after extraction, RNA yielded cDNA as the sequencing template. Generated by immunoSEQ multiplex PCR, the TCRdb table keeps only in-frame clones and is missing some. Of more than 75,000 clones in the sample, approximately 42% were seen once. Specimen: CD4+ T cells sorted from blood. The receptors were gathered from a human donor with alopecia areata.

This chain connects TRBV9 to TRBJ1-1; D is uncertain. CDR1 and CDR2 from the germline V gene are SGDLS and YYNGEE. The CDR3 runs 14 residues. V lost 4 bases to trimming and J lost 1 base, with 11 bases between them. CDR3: CASSQFGRNTEAFF. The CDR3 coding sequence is TGTGCCAGCAGCCAGTTCGGAAGGAACACTGAAGCTTTCTTT. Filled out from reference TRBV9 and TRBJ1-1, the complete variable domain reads DSGVTQTPKHLITATGQRVTLRCSPRSGDLSVYWYQQSLDQGLQFLIQYYNGEERAKGNILERFSAQQFPDLHSELNLSSLELGDSALYFCASSQFGRNTEAFFGQGTRLTVV.

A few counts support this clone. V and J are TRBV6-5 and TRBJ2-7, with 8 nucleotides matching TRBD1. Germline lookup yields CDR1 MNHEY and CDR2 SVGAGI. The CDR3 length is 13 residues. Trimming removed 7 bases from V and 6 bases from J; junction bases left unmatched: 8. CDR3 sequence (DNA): TGTGCCAGCAAACGGGACAGGCTGAGCGAGCAGTACTTC. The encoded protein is CASKRDRLSEQYF.

The CDR3 reads CASRPSGANVLTF. DNA for the CDR3: TGTGCCAGCAGACCCTCTGGGGCCAACGTCCTGACTTTC. The chain links TRBV27 to TRBJ2-6; D is undetermined. Trimming pared 6 bases from V and 0 bases from J, leaving 3 bases between. The germline gives CDR1 MNHEY, CDR2 SMNVEV (reference sequence). This CDR3 is 13 amino acids long. Full variable domain (rest looked up from reference TRBV27 and TRBJ2-6): EAQVTQNPRYLITVTGKKLTVTCSQNMNHEYMSWYRQDPGLGLRQIYYSMNVEVTDKGDVPEGYKVSRKEKRNFPLILESPSPNQTSLYFCASRPSGANVLTFGAGSRLTVL.

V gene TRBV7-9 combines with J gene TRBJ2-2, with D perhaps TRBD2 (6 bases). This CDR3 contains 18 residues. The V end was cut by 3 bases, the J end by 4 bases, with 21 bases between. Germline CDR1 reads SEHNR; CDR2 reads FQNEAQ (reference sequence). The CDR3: CASSFRPRGTASTGELFF. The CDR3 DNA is TGTGCCAGCAGCTTCCGGCCCCGGGGGACCGCGAGCACCGGGGAGCTGTTTTTT.

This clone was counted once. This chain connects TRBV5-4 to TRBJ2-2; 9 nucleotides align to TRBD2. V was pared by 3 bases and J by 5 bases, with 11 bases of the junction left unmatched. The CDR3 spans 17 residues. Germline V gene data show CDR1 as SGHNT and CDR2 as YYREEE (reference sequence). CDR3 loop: CASSSRSSGRRTGELFF. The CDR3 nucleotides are TGTGCCAGCAGCTCTCGGAGTAGCGGGAGACGGACCGGGGAGCTGTTTTTT.

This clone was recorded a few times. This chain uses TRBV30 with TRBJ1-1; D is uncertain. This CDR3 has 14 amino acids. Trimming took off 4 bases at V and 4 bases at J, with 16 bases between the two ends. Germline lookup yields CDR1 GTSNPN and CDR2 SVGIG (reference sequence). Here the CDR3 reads CAWIQSTMGTEAFF. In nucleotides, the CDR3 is TGTGCCTGGATACAGAGTACGATGGGCACTGAAGCTTTCTTT.

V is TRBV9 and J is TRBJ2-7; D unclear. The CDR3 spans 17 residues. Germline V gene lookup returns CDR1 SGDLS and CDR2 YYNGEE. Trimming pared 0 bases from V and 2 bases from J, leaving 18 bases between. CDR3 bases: TGTGCCAGCAGCGTAGTCGGTTTCGGAGCAGGTCCCTACGAGCAGTACTTC. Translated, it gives CASSVVGFGAGPYEQYF.

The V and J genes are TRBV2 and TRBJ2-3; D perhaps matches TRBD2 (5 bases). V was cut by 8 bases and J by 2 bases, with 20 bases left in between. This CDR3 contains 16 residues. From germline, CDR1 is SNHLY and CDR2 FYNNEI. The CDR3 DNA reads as TGTGCCAGCGATATGAGTACGGGGATACCCACAGATACGCAGTATTTT. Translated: CASDMSTGIPTDTQYF. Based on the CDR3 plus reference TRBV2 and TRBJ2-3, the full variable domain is EPEVTQTPSHQVTQMGQEVILRCVPISNHLYFYWYRQILGQKVEFLVSFYNNEISEKSEIFDDQFSVERPDGSNFTLKIRSTKLEDSAMYFCASDMSTGIPTDTQYFGPGTRLTVL.

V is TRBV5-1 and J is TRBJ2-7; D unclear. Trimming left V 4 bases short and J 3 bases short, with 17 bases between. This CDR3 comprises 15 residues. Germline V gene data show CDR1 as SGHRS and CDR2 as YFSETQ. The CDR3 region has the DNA TGCGCCAGCAGCAGCCAGGTCCGGGCAAACTACGAGCAGTACTTC. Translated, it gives CASSSQVRANYEQYF. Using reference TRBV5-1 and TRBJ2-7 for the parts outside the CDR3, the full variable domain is KAGVTQTPRYLIKTRGQQVTLSCSPISGHRSVSWYQQTPGQGLQFLFEYFSETQRNKGNFPGRFSGRQFSNSRSEMNVSTLELGDSALYLCASSSQVRANYEQYFGPGTRLTVT.

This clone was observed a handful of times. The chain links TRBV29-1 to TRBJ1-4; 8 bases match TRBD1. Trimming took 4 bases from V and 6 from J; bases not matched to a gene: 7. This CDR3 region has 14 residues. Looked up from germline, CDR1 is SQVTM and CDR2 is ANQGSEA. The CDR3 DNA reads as TGCAGCGTTGGTGGCGGGACAGGTTATGAAAAACTGTTTTTT. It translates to CSVGGGTGYEKLFF.

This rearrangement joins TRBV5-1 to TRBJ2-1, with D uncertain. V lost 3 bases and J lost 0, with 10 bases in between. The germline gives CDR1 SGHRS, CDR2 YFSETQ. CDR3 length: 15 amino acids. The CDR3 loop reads CASSYSESSYNEQFF. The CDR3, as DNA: TGCGCCAGCAGCTACTCAGAGAGCTCCTACAATGAGCAGTTCTTC.

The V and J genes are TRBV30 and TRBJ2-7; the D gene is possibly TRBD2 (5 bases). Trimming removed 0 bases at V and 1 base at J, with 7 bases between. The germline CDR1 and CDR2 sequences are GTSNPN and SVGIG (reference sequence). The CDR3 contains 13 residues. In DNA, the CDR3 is TGTGCCTGGAGTGTCACTAGTTCCTACGAGCAGTACTTC. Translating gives CAWSVTSSYEQYF.

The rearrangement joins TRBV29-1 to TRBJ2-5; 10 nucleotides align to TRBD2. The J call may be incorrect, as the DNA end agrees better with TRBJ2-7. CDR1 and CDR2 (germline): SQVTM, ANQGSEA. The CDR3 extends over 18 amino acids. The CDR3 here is CSVDFRLAGVVWAYEQYF. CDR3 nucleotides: TGCAGCGTTGATTTCCGTCTAGCGGGAGTGGTTTGGGCCTACGAGCAGTACTTC.

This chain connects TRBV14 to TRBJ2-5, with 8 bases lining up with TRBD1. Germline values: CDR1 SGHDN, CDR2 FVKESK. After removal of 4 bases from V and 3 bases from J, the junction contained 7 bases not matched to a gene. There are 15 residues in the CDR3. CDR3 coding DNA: TGTGCCAGCAGCCCTGGGACAGGAGTAAAAGAGACCCAGTACTTC. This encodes CASSPGTGVKETQYF.